This TCR beta chain originates from a study of cytomegalovirus exposure and HLA in healthy donors. Study outcomes and limitations: A later analysis linked a missense variant in DCLRE1C to the trimming of TCR beta V and J genes. Rare TCR sequences predominated, though certain public TCRs were found in many donors. Immune exposure was documented only through CMV serostatus.

The CDR3 extends over 14 amino acids. V lost 7 bases to trimming and J lost 4 bases, with 14 bases between them. From germline, CDR1 is MNHNS and CDR2 SASEGT. It was with 60 Vbeta and 13 Jbeta primers that the PCR ran. Assay used: immunoSEQ multiplex PCR; TCRdb lists only in-frame clones, some missing. The top ten clones hold 2.5% to 4% of a sample with 150,000 to 200,000 clones, 65% to 80% of them seen once. About this clone itself: Its antigen is currently unknown.

Sequenced material: PBMCs. This receptor was taken from a woman between 50 and 59 years old in good health and CMV-seropositive. The chain carries TRBV6-1 and TRBJ1-5, with D tentatively TRBD1 (6 bases). The CDR3: CASTKTGLNQPQHF. The CDR3 nucleotides are TGTGCCAGCACCAAAACAGGGTTGAATCAGCCCCAGCATTTT.